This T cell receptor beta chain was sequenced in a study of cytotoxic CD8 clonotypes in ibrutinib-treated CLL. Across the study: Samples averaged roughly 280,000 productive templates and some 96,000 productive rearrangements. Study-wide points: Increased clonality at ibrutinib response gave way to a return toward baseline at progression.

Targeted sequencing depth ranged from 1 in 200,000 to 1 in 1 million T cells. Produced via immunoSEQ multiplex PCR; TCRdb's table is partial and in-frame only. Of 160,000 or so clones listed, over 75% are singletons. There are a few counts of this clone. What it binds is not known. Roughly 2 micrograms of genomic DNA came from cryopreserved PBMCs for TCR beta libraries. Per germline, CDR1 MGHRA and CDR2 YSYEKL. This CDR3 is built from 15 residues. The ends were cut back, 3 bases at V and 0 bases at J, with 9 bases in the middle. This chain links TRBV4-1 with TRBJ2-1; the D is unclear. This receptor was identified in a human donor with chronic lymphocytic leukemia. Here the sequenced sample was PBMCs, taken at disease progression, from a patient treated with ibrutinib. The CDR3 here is CASSQGYSSYNEQFF. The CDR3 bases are TGCGCCAGCAGCCAGGGATATAGCTCCTACAATGAGCAGTTCTTC.